This entry lists 25 T cell receptor beta chains sequenced from one sample in a study of T-cell reconstitution after alpha-beta-depleted transplantation in children. Preparation of the TCRbeta library was carried out with unique molecular identifiers. TCRdb used MiXCR to reprocess the PCR reads, holding one entry per CDR3 protein. The table has about a million distinct CDR3 sequences, about 30% seen once. Sequencing was performed on PBMCs, mostly from graft donor cells, taken 360 days after TCRalphabeta/CD19-depleted stem cell transplant. Receptor source: a boy younger than two who had a stem cell transplant for SCID, so the T cells may come from the graft donor.

This rearrangement joins TRBV20-1 to TRBJ2-7; D is unclear. Trimming stripped 2 bases from V and 1 base from J, with 9 bases between. The CDR3 spans 13 residues. CDR1 is DFQATT and CDR2 is SNEGSKA in the germline V gene (reference sequence). The CDR3 loop reads CSARPARSYEQYF. Here the CDR3 DNA reads TGCAGTGCTAGACCTGCCCGTTCCTACGAGCAGTACTTC.

The V call is TRBV4-1, the J call TRBJ2-1, with D possibly matching TRBD1 (6 bases). Trimming took off 2 bases at V and 9 bases at J, with 14 bases between the two ends. The CDR3 runs 14 residues. CDR1 is MGHRA, CDR2 YSYEKL, per germline. The CDR3 nucleotides are TGCGCCAGCAGCCAAACAGGCTTAGGGGGTGAGCAGTTCTTC. Encoded protein: CASSQTGLGGEQFF.

The chain combines TRBV20-1 with TRBJ2-1; no reliable D call. V was pared by 5 bases and J by 3 bases, with 14 bases between. The CDR3 covers 14 residues. The V gene's germline CDR1 is DFQATT and CDR2 SNEGSKA (reference sequence). CDR3: CSADRRFGYNEQFF. DNA for the CDR3: TGCAGTGCTGACCGACGGTTTGGCTACAATGAGCAGTTCTTC.

This chain uses TRBV11-2 with TRBJ1-3, with D perhaps TRBD1 (5 bases). V shed 0 bases and J shed 8 bases, with 29 bases lying between them. Germline V gene data show CDR1 as SGHAT and CDR2 as FQNNGV. The CDR3 sequence is 20 residues long. The CDR3: CASSLDYWEQDGNGADTIYF. The CDR3 region has the DNA TGTGCCAGCAGCTTAGATTACTGGGAACAGGACGGAAACGGTGCGGACACCATATATTTT.

On this clonotype itself: Without the conserved terminal phenylalanine or tryptophan, this CDR3 likely stems from a read error. The chain recombines TRBV6-1 with TRBJ1-3, with a weak D call TRBD1 (6 bases). V was clipped by 6 bases and J by 3 bases, with 12 bases between them. The CDR3 runs 14 residues. Per the germline V gene, CDR1 is MNHNS and CDR2 is SASEGT. CDR3 protein: CASSPGTNGNTIYY. CDR3 bases: TGTGCCAGCAGCCCCGGGACAAATGGAAACACCATATATTAT.

V is TRBV10-3 and J is TRBJ2-3, with D unresolved. CDR1 ENHRY and CDR2 SYGVKD come from the germline V gene. V was pared by 2 bases and J by 2 bases, with 14 bases between. The length of the CDR3 is 16 residues. The CDR3: CAISEADGPPTDTQYF. As DNA, the CDR3 is TGTGCCATCAGTGAGGCTGACGGGCCTCCCACAGATACGCAGTATTTT.

V is TRBV7-6 and J is TRBJ2-7, with 7 positions matching TRBD2. The germline CDR1 and CDR2 sequences are SGHVS and FNYEAQ. J was trimmed by 5 bases and V by 5 bases; bases with no gene match: 9. The CDR3 covers 14 residues. CDR3 amino acids: CASSPPGRTDEQYF. CDR3 DNA: TGTGCCAGCAGCCCTCCCGGGAGGACGGACGAGCAGTACTTC.

The genes are TRBV20-1 and TRBJ2-7; tentatively, D is TRBD2 (7 bases). Germline V lookup: CDR1 DFQATT, CDR2 SNEGSKA (reference sequence). This CDR3 comprises 13 residues. V dropped 6 bases and J dropped 3 bases, with 15 bases sitting between them. CDR3 nucleotides: TGCAGTGCCTCGGAGGGGGGGGACTACGAGCAGTACTTC. Encoded protein: CSASEGGDYEQYF.

The chain uses TRBV27 and TRBJ2-7, with a weak D call TRBD1 (6 bases). The germline V gene has CDR1 MNHEY and CDR2 SMNVEV (reference sequence). The CDR3 runs 16 residues. Trimming shortened V by 3 bases and J by 0 bases, and 15 bases separated the two germline ends. The CDR3 DNA reads TGTGCCAGCAGTTTTTCGTTTGGGACAACCTCCTACGAGCAGTACTTC. Translation: CASSFSFGTTSYEQYF.

This chain joins TRBV5-6 and TRBJ2-3; TRBD2 is a possible D gene (6 bases). This CDR3 has 14 amino acids. Per germline, CDR1 SGHDT and CDR2 YYEEEE. The V gene lost 6 bases and the J gene lost 2 bases, with 13 bases spanning the gap. CDR3 in DNA: TGTGCCAGCACCTCGTGGGGGGACACAGATACGCAGTATTTT. Its protein product is CASTSWGDTDTQYF.

The J gene is TRBJ2-1, the V gene TRBV7-9; TRBD2 matches at 10 bases. This CDR3 has 15 amino acids. J was trimmed by 7 bases and V by 2 bases; bases with no gene match: 5. The V gene's germline CDR1 is SEHNR and CDR2 FQNEAQ (reference sequence). The CDR3 here is CASSLPAGGQNEQFF. Written as DNA, the CDR3 is TGTGCCAGCAGCTTACCAGCGGGGGGGCAGAATGAGCAGTTCTTC.

Only a few counts were recorded for this clonotype. This chain joins TRBV12-3 or TRBV12-4 and TRBJ2-1; 7 positions agree with TRBD2. The CDR3 extends over 13 amino acids. Trimming removed 4 bases from V and 6 bases from J; junction bases left unmatched: 3. Here the CDR3 reads CASSWGGLNEQFF. CDR3 sequence (DNA): TGTGCCAGCAGTTGGGGGGGACTCAATGAGCAGTTCTTC.

The table lists this clonotype with many counts. The chain joins TRBV5-1 to TRBJ2-1; 10 bases align to TRBD2. From germline, CDR1 is SGHRS and CDR2 YFSETQ. Losses at the gene ends were 0 bases for V and 4 bases for J; bases not matched to a gene: 1. CDR3 length: 15 amino acids. In DNA, the CDR3 is TGCGCCAGCAGCTTGGTAGCGGGGGGATACAATGAGCAGTTCTTC. Its protein is CASSLVAGGYNEQFF.

The chain carries TRBV7-6 and TRBJ1-1; D may be TRBD1 (5 bases). V was pared by 2 bases and J by 1 base, with 14 bases between. The CDR3 length is 16 residues. Germline V gene sequence: CDR1 SGHVS, CDR2 FNYEAQ. CDR3 bases: TGTGCCAGCAGCTTATTTTACAGGTTACGGAACACTGAAGCTTTCTTT. This gives the protein CASSLFYRLRNTEAFF.

The CDR3 bases are TGTGCCAGCAGCATAGGGTTGACACGGACTGAAGCTTTCTTT. It is translated as CASSIGLTRTEAFF. V is TRBV28 and J is TRBJ1-1; D remains unclear. CDR3 size: 14 residues. V lost 6 bases to trimming and J lost 5 bases, with 16 bases between them. CDR1 and CDR2 (germline): MDHEN, SYDVKM.

The V and J genes are TRBV11-2 and TRBJ2-7; 7 positions agree with TRBD2. CDR3 length: 15 amino acids. V lost 0 bases and J lost 2; bases outside the gene matches: 4. Germline values: CDR1 SGHAT, CDR2 FQNNGV. As DNA, the CDR3 is TGTGCCAGCAGCTTAGAGGGGGGGATCCCCTACGAGCAGTACTTC. The encoded protein is CASSLEGGIPYEQYF.

This clonotype was seen only a few times. This chain uses TRBV13 with TRBJ2-4; the D gene is possibly TRBD2 (7 bases). This CDR3 comprises 16 residues. Trimming took off 5 bases at V and 4 bases at J, with 18 bases between the two ends. Germline V gene data show CDR1 as PRHDT and CDR2 as FYEKMQ (reference sequence). The CDR3 nucleotides read TGTGCCAGCAGCCTCCGAGTGGGGGGGCCGAAAAACATTCAGTACTTC. As protein: CASSLRVGGPKNIQYF.

V and J are TRBV5-5 and TRBJ2-7; TRBD1 agrees at 10 bases. V lost 4 bases, J lost 9 bases, and 7 bases stayed unmatched. CDR1 is SGHKS, CDR2 YYEKEE, per germline (reference sequence). CDR3 length equals 13 residues. The DNA for the CDR3 is TGTGCCAGCAGCGGTGGGACAGGGGATGGGCAGTACTTC. Its translation is CASSGGTGDGQYF.

This clonotype was detected a few times. The chain uses TRBV3-1 and TRBJ1-2, with 7 positions matching TRBD1. The CDR3 extends over 13 amino acids. The V segment lost 4 bases and the J segment 6 bases; nucleotides outside the gene matches: 5. The germline CDR1 and CDR2 sequences are LGHDT and YNNKEL (reference sequence). The CDR3 DNA reads TGTGCCAGCAGCCTCGACAGGGCGAATGGCTACACCTTC. As protein: CASSLDRANGYTF.

This chain uses TRBV9 with TRBJ2-3, with 10 bases fitting TRBD2. Germline CDR1 reads SGDLS; CDR2 reads YYNGEE. CDR3 length: 18 residues. Losses at the gene ends were 3 bases for V and 2 bases for J; bases not matched to a gene: 12. CDR3 loop: CASSATPLAGVSTDTQYF. The CDR3 DNA follows: TGTGCCAGCAGCGCTACCCCCCTAGCGGGGGTCTCCACAGATACGCAGTATTTT.

CDR3 in DNA: TGTGCCAGCAGCTCGACAGCTTACAGGGAGCAGTTCTTC. It encodes CASSSTAYREQFF. The rearrangement joins TRBV7-9 to TRBJ2-1, with a possible D match to TRBD1 (5 bases). Germline V gene data show CDR1 as SEHNR and CDR2 as FQNEAQ (reference sequence). Trimming removed 4 bases at V and 10 bases at J, with 14 bases between. The CDR3 extends over 13 amino acids. The full variable domain, with the rest looked up from reference TRBV7-9 and TRBJ2-1, is DTGVSQNPRHKITKRGQNVTFRCDPISEHNRLYWYRQTLGQGPEFLTYFQNEAQLEKSRLLSDRFSAERPKGSFSTLEIQRTEQGDSAMYLCASSSTAYREQFFGPGTRLTVL.

V usage is TRBV6-2 or TRBV6-3 and J usage is TRBJ2-1, with TRBD1 identical over 9 bases. The CDR3 runs to 16 residues. The V gene's germline CDR1 is MNHEY and CDR2 SVGEGT. Unmatched junction bases numbered 4, after V lost 1 base and J lost 3 bases. The CDR3 is CASSYLRQGVYNEQFF. In DNA, the CDR3 is TGTGCCAGCAGTTACTTAAGACAGGGGGTCTACAATGAGCAGTTCTTC.

This clonotype has only a few counts. This sequence joins TRBV20-1 and TRBJ2-7; 7 nucleotides align to TRBD2. After removal of 3 bases from V and 0 bases from J, the junction contained 5 bases not matched to a gene. Germline CDR1 is DFQATT and CDR2 is SNEGSKA (reference sequence). The CDR3 loop spans 14 amino acids. The CDR3 here is CSASPGGYSYEQYF. The CDR3 DNA sequence: TGCAGTGCTAGTCCCGGGGGGTACTCCTACGAGCAGTACTTC.

This chain connects TRBV9 to TRBJ2-5; D is unresolved. This CDR3 is 17 amino acids long. V shed 0 bases and J shed 3 bases, with 18 bases lying between them. Germline V gene data show CDR1 as SGDLS and CDR2 as YYNGEE. The DNA for the CDR3 is TGTGCCAGCAGCGTAGGCCCCTACGGCTTTGGGGAAGAGACCCAGTACTTC. It specifies CASSVGPYGFGEETQYF.

The chain recombines TRBV20-1 with TRBJ2-3; D gene uncertain. V dropped 6 bases and J dropped 0 bases, with 16 bases sitting between them. This CDR3 region has 15 residues. Germline assignment: CDR1 DFQATT and CDR2 SNEGSKA (reference sequence). In nucleotides, the CDR3 is TGCAGTGCCTCCTTCGGACCGCTGAGCACAGATACGCAGTATTTT. It yields the protein CSASFGPLSTDTQYF.